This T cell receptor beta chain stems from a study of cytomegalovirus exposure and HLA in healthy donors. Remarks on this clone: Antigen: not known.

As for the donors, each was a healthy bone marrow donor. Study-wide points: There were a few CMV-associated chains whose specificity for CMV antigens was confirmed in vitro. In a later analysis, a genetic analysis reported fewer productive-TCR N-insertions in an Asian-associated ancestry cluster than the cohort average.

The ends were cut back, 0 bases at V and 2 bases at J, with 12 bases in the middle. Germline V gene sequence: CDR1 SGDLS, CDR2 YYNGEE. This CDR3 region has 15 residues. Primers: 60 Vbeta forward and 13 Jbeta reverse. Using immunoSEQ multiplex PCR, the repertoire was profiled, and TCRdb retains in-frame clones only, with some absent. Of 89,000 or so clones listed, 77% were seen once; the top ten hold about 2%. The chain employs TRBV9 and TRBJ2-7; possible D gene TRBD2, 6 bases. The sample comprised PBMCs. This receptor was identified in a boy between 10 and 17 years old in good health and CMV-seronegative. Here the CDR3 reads CASSVDPSATYEQYF. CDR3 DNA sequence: TGTGCCAGCAGCGTAGATCCTAGCGCAACCTACGAGCAGTACTTC.